A selection of T cell receptor beta chains follows, all from one sample in a study of blood T cell repertoires in COVID-19. The table came from immunoSEQ multiplex PCR; TCRdb's copy has only in-frame clones and leaves some out. The table has 150,000 to 200,000 clones, 86% seen once. The sequenced material came from peripheral blood. These TCRs come from a man between 65 and 85 years old with acute or convalescent COVID-19. Both conserved end residues are part of each CDR3. Each record gives: V gene, clone size, J gene, D gene, CDR3 protein, CDR3 DNA. D genes are given only for firm matches. Part of the rows lack a size; the others show once, few, many or a class for expanded clones.

v_gene: TRBV2; abundance: -; j_gene: TRBJ1-5; d_gene: TRBD1; CDR3aa: CASRGQANQPQHF; CDR3nt: TGTGCCAGCAGAGGACAGGCTAATCAGCCCCAGCATTTT
v_gene: TRBV3-1/TRBV3-2; abundance: -; j_gene: TRBJ1-5; d_gene: -; CDR3aa: CASSPSKGQRSNQPQHF; CDR3nt: TGTGCCAGCAGCCCGAGTAAGGGGCAGCGTAGCAATCAGCCCCAGCATTTT
v_gene: TRBV2; abundance: -; j_gene: TRBJ1-1; d_gene: -; CDR3aa: CASSESHPGTEAFF; CDR3nt: TGTGCCAGCAGTGAATCACATCCGGGGACTGAAGCTTTCTTT
v_gene: TRBV9; abundance: -; j_gene: TRBJ2-3; d_gene: TRBD2; CDR3aa: CASSGTSATQGTQYF; CDR3nt: TGTGCCAGCAGCGGGACTAGCGCAACGCAGGGGACGCAGTATTTT
v_gene: TRBV4-2; abundance: few; j_gene: TRBJ2-5; d_gene: TRBD2; CDR3aa: CASSQGGTSGGQRETQYF; CDR3nt: TGTGCCAGCAGCCAGGGCGGGACTAGCGGGGGGCAGCGGGAGACCCAGTACTTC
v_gene: TRBV3-1/TRBV3-2; abundance: -; j_gene: TRBJ2-7; d_gene: -; CDR3aa: CASSQEVGGYSYEQYF; CDR3nt: TGTGCCAGCAGCCAAGAGGTGGGAGGTTACTCCTACGAGCAGTACTTC
v_gene: TRBV5-4; abundance: -; j_gene: TRBJ2-7; d_gene: TRBD1; CDR3aa: CASSWGQVLSYEQYF; CDR3nt: TGTGCCAGCAGTTGGGGACAGGTTCTCTCCTACGAGCAGTACTTC
v_gene: TRBV4-2; abundance: once; j_gene: TRBJ1-3; d_gene: TRBD1; CDR3aa: CASSQDWSYGGGGNTIYF; CDR3nt: TGTGCCAGCAGCCAAGATTGGAGTTACGGAGGGGGCGGAAACACCATATATTTT
v_gene: TRBV18; abundance: -; j_gene: TRBJ1-2; d_gene: TRBD1; CDR3aa: CASSPRVADRDDGYTF; CDR3nt: TGTGCCAGCTCGCCACGGGTAGCGGACAGGGACGATGGCTACACCTTC
v_gene: TRBV29-1; abundance: -; j_gene: TRBJ2-2; d_gene: TRBD1; CDR3aa: CSASYSYRGNTGELFF; CDR3nt: TGCAGCGCCTCGTACAGCTACAGGGGAAACACCGGGGAGCTGTTTTTT
v_gene: TRBV4-3; abundance: -; j_gene: TRBJ1-4; d_gene: -; CDR3aa: CASSQDDRSEREKLFF; CDR3nt: TGCGCCAGCAGCCAAGATGATCGCTCGGAGAGGGAAAAACTGTTTTTT
v_gene: TRBV5-4; abundance: -; j_gene: TRBJ1-2; d_gene: -; CDR3aa: CASSFLLRDTKRPDVF; CDR3nt: TGTGCCAGCAGCTTTTTACTTAGGGACACTAAACGGCCTGATGTCTTC
v_gene: TRBV6-1; abundance: -; j_gene: TRBJ1-2; d_gene: -; CDR3aa: CASSDRFGYTF; CDR3nt: TGTGCCAGCAGTGACAGATTTGGCTACACCTTC
v_gene: TRBV5-1; abundance: -; j_gene: TRBJ2-7; d_gene: -; CDR3aa: CASSLGGRSSYEQYF; CDR3nt: TGCGCCAGCAGCTTGGGGGGGCGTTCTTCCTACGAGCAGTACTTC
v_gene: TRBV2; abundance: -; j_gene: TRBJ2-1; d_gene: TRBD1; CDR3aa: CASSERTGKDEQFF; CDR3nt: TGTGCCAGCAGTGAGAGGACAGGGAAGGATGAGCAGTTCTTC
v_gene: TRBV7-2; abundance: few; j_gene: TRBJ1-1; d_gene: -; CDR3aa: CASSHRGGRIPEAFF; CDR3nt: TGTGCCAGCAGCCACCGAGGGGGTCGGATCCCTGAAGCTTTCTTT
v_gene: TRBV28; abundance: -; j_gene: TRBJ1-3; d_gene: TRBD1; CDR3aa: CASSLGRTGGSGNTIYF; CDR3nt: TGTGCCAGCAGTTTAGGTCGGACAGGGGGCTCTGGAAACACCATATATTTT
v_gene: TRBV29-1; abundance: -; j_gene: TRBJ2-2; d_gene: -; CDR3aa: CSLQVGELFF; CDR3nt: TGCAGCCTTCAGGTTGGGGAGCTGTTTTTT
v_gene: TRBV3-1/TRBV3-2; abundance: -; j_gene: TRBJ2-2; d_gene: TRBD2; CDR3aa: CASSQDSERGRLFF; CDR3nt: TGTGCCAGCAGCCAAGATTCGGAGCGGGGACGGCTGTTTTTT
v_gene: TRBV29-1; abundance: -; j_gene: TRBJ2-1; d_gene: -; CDR3aa: CSVEDRLRAHNEQFF; CDR3nt: TGCAGCGTTGAAGATCGGCTCAGGGCCCACAATGAGCAGTTCTTC
v_gene: TRBV9; abundance: few; j_gene: TRBJ2-1; d_gene: TRBD2; CDR3aa: CASSVSGTRLIF; CDR3nt: TGTGCCAGCAGCGTTTCCGGGACTAGACTGATCTTC
v_gene: TRBV24-1; abundance: -; j_gene: TRBJ2-2; d_gene: TRBD1; CDR3aa: CATSDPGTGERELFF; CDR3nt: TGTGCCACCAGTGACCCCGGGACAGGGGAGAGGGAGCTGTTTTTT
v_gene: TRBV6-4; abundance: -; j_gene: TRBJ2-2; d_gene: TRBD2; CDR3aa: CASSEKAGTGELFF; CDR3nt: TGTGCCAGCAGTGAAAAAGCGGGAACCGGGGAGCTGTTTTTT
v_gene: TRBV4-2; abundance: -; j_gene: TRBJ1-5; d_gene: -; CDR3aa: CASSQARADNQPQHF; CDR3nt: TGTGCCAGCAGCCAAGCGCGGGCAGACAATCAGCCCCAGCATTTT
v_gene: TRBV7-2; abundance: -; j_gene: TRBJ1-2; d_gene: -; CDR3aa: CASSLGSVSYGYTF; CDR3nt: TGTGCCAGCAGCTTAGGGTCGGTCTCCTATGGCTACACCTTC
v_gene: TRBV6-1; abundance: -; j_gene: TRBJ1-3; d_gene: TRBD1; CDR3aa: CASSEQGAGNTIYF; CDR3nt: TGTGCCAGCAGTGAACAGGGGGCTGGAAACACCATATATTTT
v_gene: TRBV10-1; abundance: once; j_gene: TRBJ2-3; d_gene: TRBD1; CDR3aa: CASSDRGQGTDTQYF; CDR3nt: TGCGCCAGCAGTGACCGGGGACAGGGAACAGATACGCAGTATTTT
v_gene: TRBV5-1; abundance: -; j_gene: TRBJ2-1; d_gene: TRBD2; CDR3aa: CASYIAGGFSYNEQFF; CDR3nt: TGCGCCAGCTATATAGCGGGAGGGTTTTCCTACAATGAGCAGTTCTTC
v_gene: TRBV29-1; abundance: -; j_gene: TRBJ2-5; d_gene: TRBD1; CDR3aa: CSVETGERETQYF; CDR3nt: TGCAGCGTAGAGACAGGGGAACGAGAGACCCAGTACTTC